This T cell receptor (beta chain) originates from a study of naive and memory T cell subsets. General observations from the study: This RNA-based method may be sensitive to activation-related transcript changes.

The CDR3 runs to 13 residues. Germline lookup yields CDR1 SNHLY and CDR2 FYNNEI. V lost 5 bases and J 4 bases, leaving 10 bases between the germline ends. Adult healthy volunteers gave 2.5 ml peripheral blood for whole-blood RNA. An oligonucleotide containing a UMI was ligated to the 3' end of TCR cDNA. Unsorted total RNA, 1 to 1000 ng, was DNase treated before reverse transcription. Blood and skin TCR RNA was reverse transcribed with alpha and beta constant primers. Amplification of ligated cDNA took four PCR rounds with SP2 and nested alpha and beta constant primers. TCRdb reprocessed the 5' RACE reads with MiXCR, giving one entry per CDR3 protein. The sample contains approximately 22,000 distinct CDR3 sequences, around 3.9% of which appear only once. This clonotype was counted many times. Its antigen is not identified.

The chain joins TRBV2 to TRBJ2-3, with D possibly being TRBD1 (6 bases). The source of this sequence is a male donor in good health. The CDR3 DNA is TGTGCCAGCAGTTTCCAGGGGCCAGATACGCAGTATTTT. Its translation is CASSFQGPDTQYF.